Listed below are T cell receptor beta chains from one sample, sequenced in a study of T cell responses to AZD1222 COVID-19 vaccine. Assay used: immunoSEQ multiplex PCR; TCRdb lists only in-frame clones, some missing. This table has about 83,000 clones, 70% to 90% appearing once. The sequenced sample was peripheral blood, obtained on day 0 of MenACWY control vaccination. Receptor source: an adult in good health. CDR3s include the opening cysteine and the closing phenylalanine or tryptophan. The D gene is left open where the match is weak. Size is stated for part of the rows, as once, few or many counts, or as a class when the clone is expanded.

size,V,D,J,CDR3,DNA
.,TRBV5-6,TRBD1,TRBJ1-4,CASSRGTGHFNEKLFF,TGTGCCAGCAGCAGGGGGACAGGACACTTTAATGAAAAACTGTTTTTT
.,TRBV11-3,.,TRBJ2-1,CASSLLLSASSYNEQFF,TGTGCCAGCAGCTTACTACTCTCAGCGAGCTCCTACAATGAGCAGTTCTTC
.,TRBV18,.,TRBJ1-2,CASSPGPHGYTF,TGTGCCAGCTCACCAGGGCCCCATGGCTACACCTTC
.,TRBV7-8,TRBD1,TRBJ2-2,CASSPRGGDRGHKELFF,TGTGCCAGCAGCCCCAGGGGTGGAGACAGGGGGCACAAGGAGCTGTTTTTT
once,TRBV6-5,TRBD2,TRBJ2-1,CASSLGLGSYNEQFF,TGTGCCAGCAGTCTAGGACTAGGGTCCTACAATGAGCAGTTCTTC
once,TRBV19,.,TRBJ1-1,CASSDPGWRNTEAFF,TGTGCCAGTAGCGATCCGGGTTGGCGGAACACTGAAGCTTTCTTT
.,TRBV12-3/TRBV12-4,.,TRBJ1-1,CASSFEETEAFF,TGTGCCAGCAGTTTTGAGGAGACTGAAGCTTTCTTT
once,TRBV3-1/TRBV3-2,TRBD1,TRBJ2-7,CASSHRTGTSYEQYF,TGTGCCAGCAGCCACAGGACAGGGACCTCCTACGAGCAGTACTTC
.,TRBV19,TRBD2,TRBJ2-2,CASTLDRGRAGGELFF,TGTGCCAGTACCCTGGATCGCGGGAGGGCCGGCGGGGAGCTGTTTTTT
.,TRBV28,.,TRBJ2-3,CASSLEVGEDTQYF,TGTGCCAGCAGTTTAGAAGTGGGAGAAGATACGCAGTATTTT
.,TRBV6-5,.,TRBJ1-1,CASSYYSGEGTEAFF,TGTGCCAGCAGTTACTATTCAGGGGAGGGAACTGAAGCTTTCTTT
.,TRBV10-3,.,TRBJ2-6,CAIRNPGRPSGANVLTF,TGTGCCATCAGGAATCCGGGACGCCCCTCTGGGGCCAACGTCCTGACTTTC
.,TRBV7-2,.,TRBJ1-4,CASSSRRVSEKLFF,TGTGCCAGCAGCTCCCGAAGGGTCAGCGAAAAACTGTTTTTT
.,TRBV27,TRBD1,TRBJ1-3,CASSPQGAFGNTIYF,TGTGCCAGCAGTCCGCAGGGGGCCTTTGGAAACACCATATATTTT
.,TRBV2,.,TRBJ1-3,CASSPGFSGNTIYF,TGTGCCAGCAGCCCGGGATTCTCTGGAAACACCATATATTTT
.,TRBV12-2,.,TRBJ2-1,CASRPRDPTYNEQFF,TGTGCAAGTCGCCCTCGGGACCCAACCTACAATGAGCAGTTCTTC
.,TRBV15,.,TRBJ1-1,CATSREGTGLVTEAFF,TGTGCCACCAGCAGAGAGGGAACAGGGCTGGTCACTGAAGCTTTCTTT
.,TRBV11-2,TRBD1,TRBJ1-4,CASSSLGTGELREKLFF,TGTGCCAGCAGCAGCCTCGGGACAGGGGAACTAAGAGAAAAACTGTTTTTT
.,TRBV7-2,.,TRBJ2-1,CASSPSGPRRGQFF,TGTGCCAGCAGCCCGTCCGGGCCCCGGAGGGGGCAGTTCTTC
.,TRBV24-1,.,TRBJ1-5,CATSGEPGNQPQHF,TGTGCCACCAGTGGGGAGCCCGGGAATCAGCCCCAGCATTTT
.,TRBV16,.,TRBJ2-1,CASSQGDRGSAEQFF,TGTGCCAGCAGCCAAGGAGACAGAGGGTCCGCTGAGCAGTTCTTC
.,TRBV7-9,TRBD1,TRBJ1-5,CASSPYPGQGPYSNQPQHF,TGTGCCAGCAGTCCTTATCCGGGACAGGGCCCTTATAGCAATCAGCCCCAGCATTTT
.,TRBV7-2,TRBD2,TRBJ2-1,CASSQGLADNEQFF,TGTGCCAGCAGCCAGGGACTAGCGGACAATGAGCAGTTCTTC
.,TRBV29-1,TRBD1,TRBJ1-5,CSVADRGGNQPQHF,TGCAGCGTAGCGGACAGGGGTGGGAATCAGCCCCAGCATTTT
.,TRBV27,TRBD1,TRBJ1-2,CASSFLQGLGGYTF,TGTGCCAGCAGTTTTTTACAGGGGTTGGGTGGCTACACCTTC
.,TRBV3-1/TRBV3-2,TRBD2,TRBJ2-5,CASSQGYTSGILGETQYF,TGTGCCAGCAGCCAAGGGTATACTAGCGGGATACTAGGGGAGACCCAGTACTTC
.,TRBV27,TRBD2,TRBJ2-7,CASIPWTSGGPHGEQYF,TGTGCCAGCATACCCTGGACTAGCGGGGGACCTCACGGGGAGCAGTACTTC
.,TRBV19,.,TRBJ1-3,CASSTGSHSGNTIYF,TGTGCCAGTAGTACAGGGAGCCACTCTGGAAACACCATATATTTT
once,TRBV7-9,.,TRBJ2-5,CASSLAIQETQYF,TGTGCCAGCAGCTTGGCAATCCAAGAGACCCAGTACTTC
.,TRBV3-1/TRBV3-2,.,TRBJ2-7,CASSQGGLPSYEQYF,TGTGCCAGCAGCCAAGGGGGGTTACCATCCTACGAGCAGTACTTC
.,TRBV3-1/TRBV3-2,TRBD1,TRBJ1-4,CASSQAAGGDEKLFF,TGTGCCAGCAGCCAAGCGGCAGGGGGGGATGAAAAACTGTTTTTT
.,TRBV11-2,.,TRBJ2-7,CASMRTLAPFYEQYF,TGTGCCAGCATGCGCACCCTCGCGCCTTTCTACGAGCAGTACTTC
.,TRBV24-1,TRBD1,TRBJ2-1,CATSETRGTGPLSYNEQFF,TGTGCCACCAGTGAGACCCGTGGGACAGGGCCATTATCCTACAATGAGCAGTTCTTC
once,TRBV2,.,TRBJ2-7,CASRLGLHAYEQYF,TGTGCCAGCAGATTAGGACTACACGCCTACGAGCAGTACTTC
.,TRBV7-2,TRBD1,TRBJ1-3,CASSDRTGGQRNTIYF,TGTGCCAGCAGCGACCGGACAGGGGGACAGAGAAACACCATATATTTT
.,TRBV15,.,TRBJ2-7,CATSRTGPYEQYF,TGTGCCACCAGCAGAACAGGGCCCTACGAGCAGTACTTC
.,TRBV28,TRBD1,TRBJ2-4,CASSEPPGQGVVALAKNIQYF,TGTGCCAGCAGCGAACCCCCCGGACAGGGGGTCGTGGCCCTAGCCAAAAACATTCAGTACTTC
.,TRBV19,TRBD1,TRBJ1-2,CASSIGQGAYGYTF,TGTGCCAGTAGTATCGGCCAGGGGGCTTATGGCTACACCTTC
once,TRBV7-2,.,TRBJ1-6,CASSLGINSPLHF,TGTGCCAGCAGCTTAGGTATCAATTCACCCCTCCACTTT
.,TRBV3-1/TRBV3-2,TRBD1,TRBJ1-2,CASSQEFQGAVGYTF,TGTGCCAGCAGCCAAGAGTTCCAGGGGGCCGTCGGGTACACCTTC
.,TRBV5-4,.,TRBJ1-1,CASSLFGGHLNTEAFF,TGTGCCAGCAGCTTGTTCGGTGGGCACCTGAACACTGAAGCTTTCTTT
.,TRBV6-2/TRBV6-3,.,TRBJ1-1,CASSSRNTLNTEAFF,TGTGCCAGCAGTAGCAGGAATACTTTGAACACTGAAGCTTTCTTT
.,TRBV29-1,.,TRBJ1-1,CSVDQGWNTEAFF,TGCAGCGTTGATCAGGGATGGAACACTGAAGCTTTCTTT